The 2 T cell receptor beta chains reported below all come from one sample, sequenced in a study of shared clonotypes between healthy human individuals. Generated by immunoSEQ multiplex PCR, the TCRdb table keeps only in-frame clones and is missing some. The sample has more than 850,000 clones; 70% to 80% are singletons. Sequencing used memory CD4+ T cells from PBMCs. The subset here: CD45RA-negative fraction. These receptors originate from a man aged 18 to 35 in good health. Some clones in this sample may be carry-over from other donors' samples.

This sequence joins TRBV5-1 and TRBJ1-3, with D tentatively TRBD1 (6 bases). This CDR3 has 15 residues. Trimming took off 4 bases at V and 4 bases at J, with 15 bases between the two ends. Germline V gives CDR1 SGHRS, CDR2 YFSETQ. CDR3 residues: CASSASTGSGNTIYF. CDR3 nucleotide sequence: TGCGCCAGCAGCGCCAGCACAGGGTCGGGAAACACCATATATTTT.

The CDR3 DNA reads as TGTGCCAGCAGTTTATTTGCCGTGGACGGCAGCTCCTACGAGCAGTACTTC. This codes for CASSLFAVDGSSYEQYF. This chain uses TRBV27 with TRBJ2-7, with D unresolved. The CDR3 has 17 residues. The ends were cut back, 1 base at V and 0 bases at J, with 16 bases in the middle. Germline loops: CDR1 MNHEY, CDR2 SMNVEV (reference sequence).